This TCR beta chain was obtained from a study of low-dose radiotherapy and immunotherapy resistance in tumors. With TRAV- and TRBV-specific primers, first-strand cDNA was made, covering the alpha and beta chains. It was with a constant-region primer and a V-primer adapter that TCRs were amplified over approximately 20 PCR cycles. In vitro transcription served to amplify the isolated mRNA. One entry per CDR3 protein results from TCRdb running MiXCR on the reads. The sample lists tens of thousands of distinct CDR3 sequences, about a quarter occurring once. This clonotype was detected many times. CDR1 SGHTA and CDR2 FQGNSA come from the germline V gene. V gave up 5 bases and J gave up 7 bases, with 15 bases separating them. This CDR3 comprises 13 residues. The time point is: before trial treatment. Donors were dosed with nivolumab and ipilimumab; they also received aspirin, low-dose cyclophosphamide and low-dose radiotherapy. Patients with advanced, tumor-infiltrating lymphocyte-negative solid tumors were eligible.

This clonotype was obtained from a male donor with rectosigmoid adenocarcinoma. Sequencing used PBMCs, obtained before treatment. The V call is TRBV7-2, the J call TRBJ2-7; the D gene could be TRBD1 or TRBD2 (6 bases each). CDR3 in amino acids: CASSANRAGEQYF. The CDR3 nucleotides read TGTGCCAGCAGCGCCAACAGGGCGGGAGAGCAGTACTTC.